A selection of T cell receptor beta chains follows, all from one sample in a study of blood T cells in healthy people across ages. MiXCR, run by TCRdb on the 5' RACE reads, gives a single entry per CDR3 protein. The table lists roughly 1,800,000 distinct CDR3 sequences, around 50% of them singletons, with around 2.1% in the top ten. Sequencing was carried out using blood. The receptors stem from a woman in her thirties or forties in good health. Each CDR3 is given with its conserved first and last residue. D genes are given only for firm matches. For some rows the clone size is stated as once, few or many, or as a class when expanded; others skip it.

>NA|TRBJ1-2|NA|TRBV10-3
TGTGCCATCAGTGAGGAAACGGAGTATGGCTACACCTTC
CAISEETEYGYTF
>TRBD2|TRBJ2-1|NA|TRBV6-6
TGTGCCAGCAGTCGGACTAGCCTATCCTACAATGAGCAGTTCTTC
CASSRTSLSYNEQFF
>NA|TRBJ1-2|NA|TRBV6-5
TGTGCCAGCAGTTACTCGTCCCTAACCGGGGGCTACACCTTC
CASSYSSLTGGYTF
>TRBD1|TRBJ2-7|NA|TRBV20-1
TGCAGTGCCATAACAGGGGGCGCGAACTACGAGCAGTACTTC
CSAITGGANYEQYF
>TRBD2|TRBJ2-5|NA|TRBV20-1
TGCAGTGCTAGAGTTGGGGGGGAAGAGACCCAGTACTTC
CSARVGGEETQYF
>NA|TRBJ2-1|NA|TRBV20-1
TGCAGTGCTAGAGAAGACGGTGAGCAGTTCTTC
CSAREDGEQFF
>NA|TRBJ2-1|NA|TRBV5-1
TGCGCCAGCAGCTTGGTAATAGGGGAGCAGTTCTTC
CASSLVIGEQFF
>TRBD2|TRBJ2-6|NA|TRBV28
TGTGCCAGCAACCCGCGGGGGGCTGGGGCCAACGTCCTGACTTTC
CASNPRGAGANVLTF
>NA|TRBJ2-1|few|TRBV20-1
TGCAGTGCTAGAGGGGGAACTACCGGAAGCTCCTACAATGAGCAGTTCTTC
CSARGGTTGSSYNEQFF
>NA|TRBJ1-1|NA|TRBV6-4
TGTGCCAGCGCCGGGGGGAACACTGAAGCTTTCTTT
CASAGGNTEAFF
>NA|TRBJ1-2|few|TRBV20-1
TGCAGTGGCAGAGACGGACCTAACTATGGCTACACCTTC
CSGRDGPNYGYTF
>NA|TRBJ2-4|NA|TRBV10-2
TGCGCCAGCGGGGTAGCCAAAAACATTCAGTACTTC
CASGVAKNIQYF
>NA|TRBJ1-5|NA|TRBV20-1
TGCAGTGCCAGTGGGGATAACGACCAGCCCCAGCATTTT
CSASGDNDQPQHF
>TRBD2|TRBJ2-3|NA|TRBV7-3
TGTGCCAGCCGGACTAGTGAGTGGGAAGATACGCAGTATTTT
CASRTSEWEDTQYF
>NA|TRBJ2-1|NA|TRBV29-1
TGCAGCGTTAGGGGGCCTAGCGGTGGGGGAGGGTTGGGCAATGAGCAGTTCTTC
CSVRGPSGGGGLGNEQFF